These T cell receptor beta chains were read from a single sample in a study of low-dose radiotherapy and immunotherapy resistance in tumors. TCRdb passed the reads through MiXCR, listing each CDR3 protein once. The profile covers around 100,000 distinct CDR3 sequences, with less than 25% appearing a single time and over 4% taken by the ten largest. The source material was PBMCs, sampled after low-dose radiotherapy plus immunotherapy. The receptors come from a male donor with prostate cancer. Both conserved end residues are part of each CDR3. The D gene is left open where the match is weak. Clone size is not always given. Where it is, it says once, few, many or a class for expanded clones.

clone size,V gene,D gene,J gene,CDR3 DNA,CDR3 protein
few,TRBV7-2,.,TRBJ2-4,TGTGCCAGCAGCCCCTTCCTCAAAAACATTCAGTACTTC,CASSPFLKNIQYF
many,TRBV10-2,.,TRBJ2-1,TGCGCCAGCAGTGAGATGGAGGGAAATGAGCAGTTCTTC,CASSEMEGNEQFF
.,TRBV19,.,TRBJ2-7,TGTGCCAGTAGTAATCCGGCCTACGAGCAGTACTTC,CASSNPAYEQYF
many,TRBV20-1,TRBD1,TRBJ2-7,TGCAGTGCCAACCCGGGACAGGCGGGGGAGCAGTACTTC,CSANPGQAGEQYF
.,TRBV27,.,TRBJ1-2,TGTGCCAGCAGTTTCACGGGCCCGTCTAGGGGGGGCTACACCTTC,CASSFTGPSRGGYTF
many,TRBV6-6,TRBD1,TRBJ2-7,TGTGCCAGCGGATGGGACAGGGGGCTCGAGCAGTACTTC,CASGWDRGLEQYF
many,TRBV11-3,.,TRBJ2-2,TGTGCCAGCAGCTTAGGCCACACCACCGGGGAGCTGTTTTTT,CASSLGHTTGELFF
many,TRBV18,.,TRBJ1-2,TGTGCCAGCTCACCTCCAGGGGTTGCCCGCTCGTCATATGGCTACACCTTC,CASSPPGVARSSYGYTF
.,TRBV6-4,.,TRBJ2-2,TGTGCCAGCAGTCGAGAGCCGAACACCGGGGAGCTGTTTTTT,CASSREPNTGELFF
many,TRBV12-3/TRBV12-4,TRBD1,TRBJ2-7,TGTGCCAGCAGCCCCGACAGGGGCCTAATCTACGAGCAGTACTTC,CASSPDRGLIYEQYF
many,TRBV10-3,TRBD2,TRBJ2-3,TGTGCCATCAGCACCGGGACTAGCGGGGCAGGCACGCAGTATTTT,CAISTGTSGAGTQYF
many,TRBV2,.,TRBJ2-7,TGTGCCAGCAGTGAAGCGCCGTTGGGGCAGTACTTC,CASSEAPLGQYF
few,TRBV10-3,TRBD1,TRBJ1-2,TGTGCCATCAGATCGGGACAGCAAGAAGGGAACTATGGCTACACCTTC,CAIRSGQQEGNYGYTF
many,TRBV19,TRBD1,TRBJ1-2,TGTGCCAGCGATACAGGGGGAGTGGCCGGCTACACCTTC,CASDTGGVAGYTF
many,TRBV4-1,.,TRBJ2-3,TGCGCCAGCAGCCTCACCGGGACTCCGTTCGGAGATACGCAGTATTTT,CASSLTGTPFGDTQYF
many,TRBV7-3,.,TRBJ2-3,TGTGCCAGCAGCTTTATGAGCACAGATACGCAGTATTTT,CASSFMSTDTQYF
many,TRBV7-9,TRBD1,TRBJ1-5,TGTGCCAGCAGCTCCGGGACAGGGGCTCTCCGGGATCAGCCCCAGCATTTT,CASSSGTGALRDQPQHF